This T cell receptor (beta chain) was recorded in a study of control samples from healthy donors and cancer patients. Profiled with immunoSEQ multiplex PCR; TCRdb holds only in-frame clones, not every one. The sample has some 150,000 clones, roughly 94% seen once. Sequencing used PBMCs. This sequence originates from a man aged 60 to 75 with colorectal cancer.

CDR3 nucleotides: TGCGCCAGCAGCTTGGACCAGCCACCCGAAAAACTGTTTTTT. This sequence encodes CASSLDQPPEKLFF. The rearrangement links TRBV5-1 to TRBJ1-4; the D is unclear. Trimming removed 0 bases at V and 8 bases at J, with 11 bases between. This CDR3 comprises 14 residues. From germline, CDR1 is SGHRS and CDR2 YFSETQ.